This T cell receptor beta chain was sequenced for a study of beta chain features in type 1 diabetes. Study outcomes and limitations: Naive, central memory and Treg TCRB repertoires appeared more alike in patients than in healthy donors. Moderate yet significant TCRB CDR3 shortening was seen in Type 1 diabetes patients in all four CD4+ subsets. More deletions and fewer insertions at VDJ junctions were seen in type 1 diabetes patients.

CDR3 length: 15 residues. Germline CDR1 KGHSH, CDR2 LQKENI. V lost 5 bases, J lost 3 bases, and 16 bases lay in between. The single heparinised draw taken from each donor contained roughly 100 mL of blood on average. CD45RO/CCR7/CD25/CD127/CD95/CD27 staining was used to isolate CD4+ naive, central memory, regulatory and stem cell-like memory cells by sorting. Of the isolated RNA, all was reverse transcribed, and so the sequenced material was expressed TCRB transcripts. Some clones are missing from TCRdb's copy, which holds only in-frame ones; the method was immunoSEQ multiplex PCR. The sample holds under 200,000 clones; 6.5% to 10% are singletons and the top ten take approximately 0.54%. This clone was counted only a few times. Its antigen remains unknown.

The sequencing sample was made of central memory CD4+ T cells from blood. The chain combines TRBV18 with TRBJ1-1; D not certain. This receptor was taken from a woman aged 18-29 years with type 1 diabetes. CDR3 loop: CASSTAGPRDTEAFF. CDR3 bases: TGTGCCAGCTCAACCGCCGGGCCGAGGGACACTGAAGCTTTCTTT. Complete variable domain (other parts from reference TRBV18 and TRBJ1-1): NAGVMQNPRHLVRRRGQEARLRCSPMKGHSHVYWYRQLPEEGLKFMVYLQKENIIDESGMPKERFSAEFPKEGPSILRIQQVVRGDSAAYFCASSTAGPRDTEAFFGQGTRLTVV.